The present T cell receptor beta chain was sequenced within a study of human T cells and chemical hapten exposure. Study-wide results and limits: Relative to controls, expanded TCRs formed significantly more large CDR3 similarity clusters.

Each CDR3 protein gets one entry after TCRdb re-called the RACE reads with MiXCR. The table shows approximately 320,000 distinct CDR3 sequences, with 4.5% to 5.5% occurring only once. This clonotype was recorded a few times. What it recognizes is unknown. Regarding time point: pre-sensitization, week 0. Described treatment: therapeutic diphenylcyclopropenone sensitization with weekly scalp DPC. Germline V gene sequence: CDR1 PRHDT, CDR2 FYEKMQ (reference sequence). V was trimmed by 5 bases and J by 3 bases, leaving 16 bases between them. The CDR3 runs to 15 residues. The clonotype was recovered from a woman aged 18-29 years with alopecia areata. Some clones in this sample may be carry-over from other donors' samples. The chain joins TRBV13 to TRBJ2-5; D is possibly TRBD2 (7 bases). The input for sequencing was whole blood, taken in connection with sensitization to the hapten diphenylcyclopropenone (DPC). The chain's CDR3 is CASSHAGGPEETQYF. The CDR3 nucleotides read TGTGCCAGCAGCCACGCCGGGGGGCCCGAAGAGACCCAGTACTTC.